This TCR beta chain appears in the sequencing data of a study of blood T cell repertoires in COVID-19. In the study overall: Sites across the United States, Italy and Spain contributed samples from acute and convalescent COVID-19. The cDNA or gDNA used as material had been derived from T cells, B-cell-depleted T cells, or PBMCs.

This clone was seen a single time. Per the study methods: Cell counts per sample came from amplifying reference gene primers. Repertoires were generated with immunoSEQ multiplex PCR, while TCRdb's copy carries only in-frame clones and drops some. Clone size and V and J calls were adopted from that table, with D and trimming inferred from the DNA. The data hold nearly 35,000 clones, with 85% to 95% observed a single time. The V gene end was trimmed by 5 bases and the J gene end by 1 base; junction bases not matched to a gene: 4. CDR3 size: 14 residues. The germline V gene encodes CDR1 SGHRS and CDR2 YFSETQ.

The sequencing input was peripheral blood. The chain couples TRBV5-1 to TRBJ1-1; 8 positions agree with TRBD1. The receptor was derived from a human donor in a cohort sampled during active COVID-19. CDR3 nucleotide sequence: TGCGCCAGCAGTGTCGGGACAGGGAACACTGAAGCTTTCTTT. Translation: CASSVGTGNTEAFF. The full variable domain, rest sourced from reference TRBV5-1 and TRBJ1-1, is KAGVTQTPRYLIKTRGQQVTLSCSPISGHRSVSWYQQTPGQGLQFLFEYFSETQRNKGNFPGRFSGRQFSNSRSEMNVSTLELGDSALYLCASSVGTGNTEAFFGQGTRLTVV.